The 32 T cell receptor beta chains in this list originate from one sample, sequenced in a study of T cell repertoires in cytomegalovirus infection. TCRdb re-called the reads through MiXCR, storing one row per CDR3 protein. The table shows about 260,000 distinct CDR3 sequences, with approximately 9.1% occurring only once. Material for sequencing was PBMCs. The receptors stem from a human donor in good health (CMV status not recorded). Some clones in this sample may be carry-over from other donors' samples.

This clonotype was seen many times. This chain links TRBV7-2 with TRBJ1-5; D perhaps matches TRBD1 (5 bases). CDR1 and CDR2 (germline): SGHTA, FQGNSA. This CDR3 is 14 amino acids long. With 3 bases removed from V and 6 bases from J, the gap between germline ends came to 12 bases. The CDR3 protein is CASSLGGRGQPQHF. CDR3 in DNA: TGTGCCAGCAGCTTGGGGGGAAGGGGTCAGCCCCAGCATTTT.

This clonotype has a count of ten or more. The chain uses TRBV19 and TRBJ1-1; D call uncertain. V gave up 4 bases and J gave up 8 bases, with 11 bases separating them. Looked up from germline, CDR1 is LNHDA and CDR2 is SQIVND (reference sequence). This CDR3 comprises 12 residues. Written as DNA, the CDR3 is TGTGCCAGTAGTAGGCGGGCCACCGAAGCTTTCTTT. This gives the protein CASSRRATEAFF.

This clonotype was picked up many times. The chain combines TRBV7-6 with TRBJ2-7, with 9 bases lining up with TRBD2. Trimming cost V 4 bases and J 9 bases; bases outside gene matches: 16. Germline V gene lookup returns CDR1 SGHVS and CDR2 FNYEAQ. CDR3 size: 16 residues. This CDR3 reads CASSSRPAGGHSSQYF. CDR3 nucleotides: TGTGCCAGCAGCTCCCGCCCTGCGGGGGGGCATTCCTCGCAGTACTTC. The full variable domain, its missing parts supplied by reference TRBV7-6 and TRBJ2-7, is GAGVSQSPRYKVTKRGQDVALRCDPISGHVSLYWYRQALGQGPEFLTYFNYEAQQDKSGLPNDRFSAERPEGSISTLTIQRTEQRDSAMYRCASSSRPAGGHSSQYFGPGTRLTVT.

This clonotype was seen at least ten times. The J gene is TRBJ1-5, the V gene TRBV7-8; D unresolved. V was trimmed by 5 bases and J by 7 bases, leaving 12 bases between them. Germline V gene lookup returns CDR1 SGHVS and CDR2 FQNEAQ. The CDR3 has 13 residues. The CDR3 sequence is CASSRAGNQPQHF. The CDR3 bases are TGTGCCAGCAGCAGGGCAGGTAACCAGCCCCAGCATTTT.

The rearrangement links TRBV20-1 to TRBJ2-1; 7 bases map to TRBD2. Trimming at V came to 4 bases and at J to 2 bases, leaving 2 bases not matched to a gene. This CDR3 comprises 13 residues. Germline CDR1 reads DFQATT; CDR2 reads SNEGSKA (reference sequence). CDR3 bases: TGCAGTGCTATGGCGGGAGCCTACAATGAGCAGTTCTTC. This codes for CSAMAGAYNEQFF.

This clonotype was counted a few times. The chain recombines TRBV28 with TRBJ1-2; D is unresolved. Germline loops: CDR1 MDHEN, CDR2 SYDVKM. The CDR3 length is 16 residues. Trimming shortened V by 4 bases and J by 4 bases, and 19 bases separated the two germline ends. CDR3 in amino acids: CASSSRPGRPFYGYTF. The CDR3 nucleotides are TGTGCCAGCAGTTCCCGCCCTGGACGTCCGTTCTATGGCTACACCTTC.

This clonotype showed up just a few times. The chain employs TRBV20-1 and TRBJ1-1; 8 bases are a match to TRBD1. After removal of 1 base from V and 2 bases from J, the junction contained 6 bases not matched to a gene. This CDR3 contains 15 residues. CDR1 and CDR2 (germline): DFQATT, SNEGSKA (reference sequence). CDR3 nucleotides: TGCAGTGCTAGAGGGTCACAGGGGGGTAACACTGAAGCTTTCTTT. Translated: CSARGSQGGNTEAFF.

This clonotype was recorded many times. The V call is TRBV6-2 or TRBV6-3, the J call TRBJ2-5; no definite D call. Germline V lookup: CDR1 MNHEY, CDR2 SVGEGT. Trimming cost V 6 bases and J 5 bases, with 7 bases left between them. The CDR3 is made up of 11 amino acids. The CDR3 here is CASRTLETQYF. CDR3 nucleotide sequence: TGTGCCAGCAGAACGCTTGAGACCCAGTACTTC.

This clonotype was counted only a few times. This chain uses TRBV28 with TRBJ2-5; 9 positions agree with TRBD2. Germline loops: CDR1 MDHEN, CDR2 SYDVKM. V gave up 6 bases and J gave up 5 bases; unmatched junction bases: 13. This CDR3 is 16 amino acids long. The CDR3 here is CASSLTWRGGGETQYF. The CDR3 DNA reads as TGTGCCAGCAGCCTTACCTGGCGGGGGGGCGGTGAGACCCAGTACTTC.

This clonotype showed up many times. This rearrangement joins TRBV6-2 or TRBV6-3 to TRBJ2-7, with TRBD1 matching over 9 bases. CDR3 size: 16 residues. Germline CDR1 is MNHEY and CDR2 is SVGEGT. After removal of 3 bases from V and 2 bases from J, the junction contained 8 bases not matched to a gene. In nucleotides, the CDR3 is TGTGCCAGCAGTTATTTGGGGACAGGGAGAACCTACGAGCAGTACTTC. Its protein product is CASSYLGTGRTYEQYF.

Only a few counts were recorded for this clonotype. V and J are TRBV20-1 and TRBJ1-5; D is undetermined. The CDR3 has 13 amino acids. The V end was cut by 3 bases, the J end by 0 bases, with 6 bases between. Germline assignment: CDR1 DFQATT and CDR2 SNEGSKA (reference sequence). CDR3 DNA sequence: TGCAGTGCTAGCACAGATAGCAATCAGCCCCAGCATTTT. Translating it yields CSASTDSNQPQHF.

This clonotype was picked up many times. The V and J genes are TRBV5-5 and TRBJ2-7; 9 bases align to TRBD1. The CDR3 runs 17 residues. With 0 bases clipped from V and 4 bases from J, the junction kept 11 bases outside the gene matches. CDR1 is SGHKS and CDR2 is YYEKEE in the germline V gene (reference sequence). CDR3 DNA: TGTGCCAGCAGCTTGGGCCGATCGACAGGGGGAGTATACGAGCAGTACTTC. Translating gives CASSLGRSTGGVYEQYF.

This clonotype has at least ten counts. The rearrangement uses TRBV7-2 and TRBJ2-1; 7 bases line up with TRBD1. CDR3 length: 13 amino acids. V shed 4 bases, J shed 9 bases, and the junction held 6 bases outside the gene matches. Germline V gene data show CDR1 as SGHTA and CDR2 as FQGNSA. In DNA form, the CDR3 reads TGTGCCAGCAGCTCTTACAGGGGCACTGAGCAGTTCTTC. This encodes CASSSYRGTEQFF.

This clonotype came up many times. The chain uses TRBV11-1 and TRBJ2-1, with no clear D. The CDR3 has 13 amino acids. Germline V gene data show CDR1 as SGHAT and CDR2 as FQDESV (reference sequence). Trimming shortened V by 5 bases and J by 7 bases, and 12 bases separated the two germline ends. The CDR3 nucleotides read TGTGCCAGCAGCCCCAGAATTAGGAATGAGCAGTTCTTC. As protein: CASSPRIRNEQFF.

In its sample, this clonotype was seen many times. The J gene is TRBJ1-6, the V gene TRBV7-3; 9 bases match TRBD1. The CDR3 has 14 amino acids. The trim removed 6 bases at V and 7 bases at J, leaving 4 bases unmatched. Germline CDR1 reads SGHTA; CDR2 reads FQGTGA. CDR3: CASSTGQGNSPLHF. CDR3 nucleotides: TGTGCCAGCAGTACGGGACAGGGAAATTCACCCCTCCACTTT.

The chain links TRBV4-3 to TRBJ1-2, with unresolved D. The CDR3 runs to 13 residues. With 2 bases removed from V and 2 bases from J, the gap between germline ends came to 6 bases. Germline V gives CDR1 LGHNA, CDR2 YSLEER. CDR3: CASSQWVNYGYTF. The CDR3 nucleotides read TGCGCCAGCAGCCAATGGGTGAACTATGGCTACACCTTC.

This clonotype was found a few times. This chain uses TRBV7-2 with TRBJ1-4; D not resolved. The V end lost 0 bases, the J end lost 0 bases, and 11 bases lay between the germline ends. The germline V gene has CDR1 SGHTA and CDR2 FQGNSA. The CDR3 sequence is 17 residues long. The CDR3 DNA is TGTGCCAGCAGCTTAGCGCCCAGCAAACCAACTAATGAAAAACTGTTTTTT. It codes for CASSLAPSKPTNEKLFF.

V and J are TRBV12-3 or TRBV12-4 and TRBJ2-7; D is unclear. V was trimmed by 2 bases and J by 4 bases, leaving 9 bases between them. This CDR3 comprises 13 residues. Here the CDR3 DNA reads TGTGCCAGCAGTTTATTTGGAGTTTACGAGCAGTACTTC. Residues: CASSLFGVYEQYF.

In its sample, this clonotype was seen many times. The chain joins TRBV7-2 to TRBJ1-1, with D uncertain. Trimming took 6 bases from V and 4 from J, leaving 18 bases between them. This CDR3 has 15 amino acids. Germline CDR1 is SGHTA and CDR2 is FQGNSA. The CDR3 nucleotides read TGTGCCAGCAGGCTCAGTGGTGTACGGGGCACTGAAGCTTTCTTT. It encodes CASRLSGVRGTEAFF. The variable domain in full, with the rest retrieved from reference TRBV7-2 and TRBJ1-1, is GAGVSQSPSNKVTEKGKDVELRCDPISGHTALYWYRQSLGQGLEFLIYFQGNSAPDKSGLPSDRFSAERTGGSVSTLTIQRTQQEDSAVYLCASRLSGVRGTEAFFGQGTRLTVV.

The V call is TRBV25-1, the J call TRBJ1-1, with D unresolved. CDR1 is MGHDK and CDR2 is SYGVNS in the germline V gene. Trimming cost V 5 bases and J 2 bases, with 12 bases left between them. The length of the CDR3 is 14 residues. This CDR3 reads CASSPSTPNTEAFF. The CDR3, as DNA: TGTGCCAGCAGTCCCTCGACACCTAACACTGAAGCTTTCTTT.

The rearrangement joins TRBV20-1 to TRBJ2-5; D is possibly TRBD1 or TRBD2 (5 bases each). CDR1 is DFQATT, CDR2 SNEGSKA, per germline (reference sequence). Trimming cost V 4 bases and J 7 bases, with 16 bases left between them. The length of the CDR3 is 13 residues. CDR3 bases: TGCAGTGCTATTTTCCCGGGGCCACTGACCCAGTACTTC. This translates into CSAIFPGPLTQYF.

In its sample, this clonotype was seen a few times. This rearrangement joins TRBV28 to TRBJ1-2; D remains unclear. V dropped 2 bases and J dropped 1 base, with 8 bases sitting between them. The CDR3 is 14 residues long. From germline, CDR1 is MDHEN and CDR2 SYDVKM. This CDR3 is CASSLKYNNYGYTF. In DNA, the CDR3 is TGTGCCAGCAGTTTAAAATACAATAACTATGGCTACACCTTC.

This clonotype came up many times. This chain uses TRBV6-1 with TRBJ1-1, with D tentatively TRBD1 (5 bases). The CDR3 runs 11 residues. Deletions cut 6 bases from V and 12 bases from J, with 14 bases between. Per the germline V gene, CDR1 is MNHNS and CDR2 is SASEGT. The CDR3 here is CASRAGTVTFF. For the CDR3, the DNA is TGTGCCAGCAGGGCCGGGACGGTTACTTTCTTT.

The table lists this clonotype with many counts. V gene TRBV7-2 combines with J gene TRBJ1-3; no reliable D call. CDR1 is SGHTA and CDR2 is FQGNSA in the germline V gene. This CDR3 has 16 residues. The germline V and J ends were trimmed by 0 bases and 2 bases, with 11 bases remaining between them. CDR3 bases: TGTGCCAGCAGCTTAGCGTCGGCAGGTGCTGGAAACACCATATATTTT. This translates into CASSLASAGAGNTIYF.

Ten or more counts support this clonotype. This chain connects TRBV19 to TRBJ1-2; unclear D gene. The V end was cut by 5 bases, the J end by 3 bases, with 10 bases between. Looked up from germline, CDR1 is LNHDA and CDR2 is SQIVND (reference sequence). This CDR3 spans 13 amino acids. CDR3 protein: CASSLSGHYGYTF. The CDR3 nucleotides read TGTGCCAGTAGTCTGAGCGGACACTATGGCTACACCTTC.

This clonotype was seen a few times. V gene TRBV7-9 combines with J gene TRBJ1-1; a weak D match, TRBD1 (6 bases). The germline V and J ends were trimmed by 7 bases and 0 bases, with 15 bases remaining between them. The length of the CDR3 is 15 residues. The germline gives CDR1 SEHNR, CDR2 FQNEAQ (reference sequence). The CDR3 DNA reads TGTGCCAGCACCCGTGCAGGGGAGATGAACACTGAAGCTTTCTTT. Its protein product is CASTRAGEMNTEAFF.

This clonotype was counted many times. The genes are TRBV7-6 and TRBJ2-5; D is unresolved. This CDR3 has 12 residues. V gave up 1 base and J gave up 4 bases, with 4 bases separating them. Germline assignment: CDR1 SGHVS and CDR2 FNYEAQ. The CDR3 DNA sequence: TGTGCCAGCAGCTTAGAGGTAGAGACCCAGTACTTC. Translation: CASSLEVETQYF.

This clonotype was counted at least ten times. This chain connects TRBV7-2 to TRBJ1-5; no firm D call. The CDR3 loop spans 14 amino acids. Trimming removed 1 base from V and 4 bases from J, with 8 bases in between. Germline V gene sequence: CDR1 SGHTA, CDR2 FQGNSA. CDR3 loop: CASSLGSQNQPQHF. Here the CDR3 DNA reads TGTGCCAGCAGCTTAGGGTCCCAGAATCAGCCCCAGCATTTT.

This clonotype has a count of ten or more. The chain is built from TRBV7-2 and TRBJ1-2; 8 bases line up with TRBD1. Germline trimming cut 2 bases from V and 12 bases from J; bases unmatched to any gene: 14. The CDR3 runs to 15 residues. Germline CDR1 and CDR2: SGHTA and FQGNSA. The CDR3 nucleotides read TGTGCCAGCAGCTTACACCGAGGACAGGGCTACAGAAACACCTTC. Residues: CASSLHRGQGYRNTF.

Many counts were recorded for this clonotype. The DNA of the CDR3 is TGTGCCAGCAGTTTAGAAGCGGGGGCGAGGAACACCGGGGAGCTGTTTTTT. Residues: CASSLEAGARNTGELFF. The V gene is TRBV12-3 or TRBV12-4, the J gene TRBJ2-2; TRBD2 agrees at 8 bases. Trimming removed 1 base from V and 1 base from J; junction bases left unmatched: 5. There are 17 residues in the CDR3.

This clonotype has more than one count but fewer than ten. This rearrangement joins TRBV19 to TRBJ1-6; the D is unclear. The CDR3 runs 18 residues. Germline-derived CDR1 and CDR2 are LNHDA and SQIVND (reference sequence). Trimming shortened V by 6 bases and J by 0 bases, and 18 bases separated the two germline ends. The CDR3 region has the DNA TGTGCCAGTAGCCAAAGGCGAACGACTAGCTCCTATAATTCACCCCTCCACTTT. Translated: CASSQRRTTSSYNSPLHF. Drawing the rest from reference TRBV19 and TRBJ1-6, the complete variable domain is DGGITQSPKYLFRKEGQNVTLSCEQNLNHDAMYWYRQDPGQGLRLIYYSQIVNDFQKGDIAEGYSVSREKKESFPLTVTSAQKNPTAFYLCASSQRRTTSSYNSPLHFGNGTRLTVT.

In its sample, this clonotype was seen many times. This sequence joins TRBV7-6 and TRBJ1-6; D perhaps matches TRBD1 (5 bases). Trimming took off 5 bases at V and 7 bases at J, with 15 bases between the two ends. Per germline, CDR1 SGHVS and CDR2 FNYEAQ. The CDR3 is 15 amino acids. The CDR3 reads CASSQGATLNSPLHF. CDR3 in DNA: TGTGCCAGCAGCCAAGGGGCCACCTTAAATTCACCCCTCCACTTT.